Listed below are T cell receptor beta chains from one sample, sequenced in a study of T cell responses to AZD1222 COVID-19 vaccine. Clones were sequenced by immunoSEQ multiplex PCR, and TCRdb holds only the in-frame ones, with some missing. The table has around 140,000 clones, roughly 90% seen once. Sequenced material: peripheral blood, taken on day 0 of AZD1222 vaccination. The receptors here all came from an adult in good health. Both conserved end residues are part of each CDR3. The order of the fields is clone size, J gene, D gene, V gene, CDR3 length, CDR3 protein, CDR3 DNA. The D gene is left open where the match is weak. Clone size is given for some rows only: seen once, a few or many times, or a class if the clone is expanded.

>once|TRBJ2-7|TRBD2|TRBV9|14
CASSVGGGAYEQYF
TGTGCCAGCAGCGTAGGCGGGGGGGCCTACGAGCAGTACTTC
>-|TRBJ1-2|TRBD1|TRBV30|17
CAWSDRDRGYPVGGYTF
TGTGCCTGGAGTGACCGGGACAGGGGGTACCCTGTGGGTGGCTACACCTTC
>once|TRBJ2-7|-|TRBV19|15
CASSIETGNRYEQYF
TGTGCCAGTAGTATAGAAACAGGGAACAGGTACGAGCAGTACTTC
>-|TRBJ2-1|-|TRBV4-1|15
CASSTTAAPRNEQFF
TGCGCCAGCAGCACGACAGCGGCCCCCCGCAATGAGCAGTTCTTC
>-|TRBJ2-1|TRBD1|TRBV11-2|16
CASSLFRTGGYNEQFF
TGTGCCAGCAGCTTATTTCGGACAGGGGGTTACAATGAGCAGTTCTTC
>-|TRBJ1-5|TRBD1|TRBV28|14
CASSTGEGNQPQHF
TGTGCCAGCAGTACAGGGGAGGGCAATCAGCCCCAGCATTTT
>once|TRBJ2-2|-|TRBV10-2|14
CASTAGRNTGELFF
TGCGCCAGCACGGCAGGGAGGAACACCGGGGAGCTGTTTTTT
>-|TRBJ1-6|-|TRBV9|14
CASSLRSGQSPLHF
TGTGCCAGCAGCTTGCGTTCGGGGCAATCACCCCTCCACTTT
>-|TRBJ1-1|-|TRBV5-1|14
CASSLVRGSTEAFF
TGCGCCAGCAGCTTGGTTCGGGGATCCACTGAAGCTTTCTTT
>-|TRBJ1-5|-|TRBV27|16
CASSLSGSYSNQPQHF
TGTGCCAGCAGTTTATCGGGGTCCTATAGCAATCAGCCCCAGCATTTT
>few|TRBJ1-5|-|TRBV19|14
CASNLWGLGQPQHF
TGTGCCAGTAACCTATGGGGGTTGGGCCAGCCCCAGCATTTT
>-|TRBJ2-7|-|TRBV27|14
CASSLFAGAYEQYF
TGTGCCAGCAGTTTATTCGCCGGGGCCTACGAGCAGTACTTC
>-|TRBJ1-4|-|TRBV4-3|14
CASSQGATNEKLFF
TGCGCCAGCAGCCAAGGAGCAACTAATGAAAAACTGTTTTTT
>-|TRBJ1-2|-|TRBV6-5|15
CATPIRTDYNYGYTF
TGTGCCACCCCGATCCGGACGGATTATAACTATGGCTACACCTTC
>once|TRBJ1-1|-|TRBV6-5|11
CASIYDTEAFF
TGTGCCAGCATTTACGACACTGAAGCTTTCTTT
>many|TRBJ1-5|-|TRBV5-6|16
CASSYYPGTPDQPQHF
TGTGCCAGCAGCTATTACCCCGGGACGCCAGATCAGCCCCAGCATTTT
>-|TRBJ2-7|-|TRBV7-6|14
CASSQTGSTYEQYF
TGTGCCAGCAGCCAAACGGGGTCGACCTACGAGCAGTACTTC
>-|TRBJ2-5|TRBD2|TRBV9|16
CASSVVLAGGRETQYF
TGTGCCAGCAGCGTGGTACTAGCGGGGGGCCGAGAGACCCAGTACTTC